This T cell receptor beta chain emerged from a study of blood T cell repertoires in COVID-19. Whole-study context: PBMCs, B-cell-depleted T cells, or T cells were the source of the cDNA or gDNA that made up the material.

Germline V gene sequence: CDR1 LNHDA, CDR2 SQIVND (reference sequence). The CDR3 extends over 15 amino acids. The V end lost 3 bases, the J end lost 3 bases, and 15 bases lay between the germline ends. This clone was counted only a few times. Libraries were prepared by immunoSEQ multiplex PCR; TCRdb keeps only in-frame clonotypes and omits some of them. The table lists 200,000 to 250,000 clones, approximately 83% of them singletons. The TCR was taken from a woman aged 60-75 years who had recovered from COVID-19. The chain couples TRBV19 to TRBJ2-7; a possible D gene is TRBD1 (5 bases). Sequencing was carried out using PBMCs or T cells enriched from blood (not recorded which). The CDR3 here is CASSMKTVGLYEQYF. The CDR3 DNA is TGTGCCAGTAGTATGAAGACAGTCGGGCTCTACGAGCAGTACTTC.